Described below is a single T cell receptor beta chain sequence and its context. The germline gene is not matched at one end of the junction; a read error may be the cause. This specimen includes other DNA sequences encoding the same CDR3. Original handling: For nucleated cells, counts were estimated from reference gene primer amplification. Produced via immunoSEQ multiplex PCR; TCRdb's table is partial and in-frame only. V, J and clone size are taken as reported in that table, and D and trimming were inferred from the DNA itself. Here the sample spans roughly 150,000 clones, about 80% being singletons. This record comes from a study of blood T cell repertoires in COVID-19. About the research overall: Samples representing acute and convalescent COVID-19 were sourced from the United States, Italy and Spain. The analysed material was cDNA or gDNA that came from T cells, B-cell-depleted T cells, or PBMCs.

Germline V gene lookup returns CDR1 MGHRA and CDR2 YSYEKL. The CDR3 runs to 15 residues. Sequenced: peripheral blood. The chain has TRBV4-1 and TRBJ2-2, with D possibly TRBD2 on 6 matching bases. The receptor comes from a man in his 70s who had recovered from COVID-19. CDR3 in amino acids: CASGPAGTNTGELFF. The CDR3 DNA sequence: TGCGCCAGCGGTCCAGCGGGCACGAACACCGGAGAGCTGTTTTTT.